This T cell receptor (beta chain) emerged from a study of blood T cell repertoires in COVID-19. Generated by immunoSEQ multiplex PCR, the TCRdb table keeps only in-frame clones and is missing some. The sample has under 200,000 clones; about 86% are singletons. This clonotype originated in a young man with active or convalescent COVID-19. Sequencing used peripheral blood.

CDR3 nucleotides: TGTGCCACCGCTGGTAAGCCCCACGAGCAGTACTTC. The encoded protein is CATAGKPHEQYF. This rearrangement joins TRBV19 to TRBJ2-7; D not certain. V lost 10 bases and J lost 5, with 15 bases in between. Germline V gene data show CDR1 as LNHDA and CDR2 as SQIVND (reference sequence). The CDR3 runs to 12 residues. Full variable domain (outside the CDR3, taken from reference TRBV19 and TRBJ2-7): DGGITQSPKYLFRKEGQNVTLSCEQNLNHDAMYWYRQDPGQGLRLIYYSQIVNDFQKGDIAEGYSVSREKKESFPLTVTSAQKNPTAFYLCATAGKPHEQYFGPGTRLTVT.